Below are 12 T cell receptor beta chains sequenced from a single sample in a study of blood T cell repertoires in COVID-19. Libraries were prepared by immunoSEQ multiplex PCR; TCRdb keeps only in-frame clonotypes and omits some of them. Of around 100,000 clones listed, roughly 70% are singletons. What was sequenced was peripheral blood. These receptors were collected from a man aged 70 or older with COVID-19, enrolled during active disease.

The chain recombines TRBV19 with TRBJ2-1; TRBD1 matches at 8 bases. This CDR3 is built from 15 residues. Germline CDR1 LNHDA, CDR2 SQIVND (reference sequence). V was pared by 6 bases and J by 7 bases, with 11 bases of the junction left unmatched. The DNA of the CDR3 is TGTGCCAGTAGCGCGACAGGGGTGTATAGGAATGAGCAGTTCTTC. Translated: CASSATGVYRNEQFF. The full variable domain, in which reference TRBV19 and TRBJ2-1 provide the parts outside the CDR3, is DGGITQSPKYLFRKEGQNVTLSCEQNLNHDAMYWYRQDPGQGLRLIYYSQIVNDFQKGDIAEGYSVSREKKESFPLTVTSAQKNPTAFYLCASSATGVYRNEQFFGPGTRLTVL.

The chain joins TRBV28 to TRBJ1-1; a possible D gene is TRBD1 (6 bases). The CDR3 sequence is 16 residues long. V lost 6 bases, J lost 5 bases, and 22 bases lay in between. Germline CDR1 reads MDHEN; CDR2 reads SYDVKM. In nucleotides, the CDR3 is TGTGCCAGCAGCGGTTGGACAGTAGGAGAGTGGACTGAAGCTTTCTTT. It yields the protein CASSGWTVGEWTEAFF.

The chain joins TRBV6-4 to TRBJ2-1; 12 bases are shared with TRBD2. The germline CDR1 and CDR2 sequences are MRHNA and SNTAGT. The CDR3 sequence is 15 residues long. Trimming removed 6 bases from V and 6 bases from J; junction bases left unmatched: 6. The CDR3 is CASRALAGGPNEQFF. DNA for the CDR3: TGTGCCAGCAGGGCACTAGCGGGGGGCCCCAATGAGCAGTTCTTC.

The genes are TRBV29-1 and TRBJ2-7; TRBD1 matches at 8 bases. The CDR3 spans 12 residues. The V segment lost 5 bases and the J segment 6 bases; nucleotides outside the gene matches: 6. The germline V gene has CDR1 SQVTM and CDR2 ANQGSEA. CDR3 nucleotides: TGCAGCGTTATCAGGGGGCCGTTCGAGCAGTACTTC. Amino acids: CSVIRGPFEQYF.

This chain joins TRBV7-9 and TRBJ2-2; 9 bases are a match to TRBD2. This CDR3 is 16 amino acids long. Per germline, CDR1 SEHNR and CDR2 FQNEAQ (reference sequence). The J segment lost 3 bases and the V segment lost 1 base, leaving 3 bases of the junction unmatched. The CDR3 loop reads CASSLGVAGDTGELFF. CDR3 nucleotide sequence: TGTGCCAGCAGCTTAGGGGTAGCGGGAGACACCGGGGAGCTGTTTTTT.

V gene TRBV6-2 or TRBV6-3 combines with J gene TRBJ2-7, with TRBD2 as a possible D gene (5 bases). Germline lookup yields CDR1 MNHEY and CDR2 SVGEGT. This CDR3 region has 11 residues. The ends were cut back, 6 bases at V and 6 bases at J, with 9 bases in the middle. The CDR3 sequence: CASSQGGEQYF. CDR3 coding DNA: TGTGCCAGCAGCCAAGGAGGCGAGCAGTACTTC.

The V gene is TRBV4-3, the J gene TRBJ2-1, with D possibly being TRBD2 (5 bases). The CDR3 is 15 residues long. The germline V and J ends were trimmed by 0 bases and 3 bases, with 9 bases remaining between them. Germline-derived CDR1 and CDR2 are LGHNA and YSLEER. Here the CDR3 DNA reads TGCGCCAGCAGCCAAGATCACGCGGGCTACAATGAGCAGTTCTTC. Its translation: CASSQDHAGYNEQFF.

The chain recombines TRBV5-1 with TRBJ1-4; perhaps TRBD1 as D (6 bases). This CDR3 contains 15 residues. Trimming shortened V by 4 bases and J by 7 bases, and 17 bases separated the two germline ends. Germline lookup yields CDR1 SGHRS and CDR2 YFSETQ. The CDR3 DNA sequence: TGCGCCAGCAGCCGGATTGGGCAGGGGAGTGAAAAACTGTTTTTT. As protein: CASSRIGQGSEKLFF.

The CDR3 coding sequence is TGTGCCAGTAGTACCACTTGGAACAGCCATAATCAGCCCCAGCATTTT. Its protein is CASSTTWNSHNQPQHF. The chain couples TRBV19 to TRBJ1-5; no clear D. Germline V CDR1 and CDR2: LNHDA, SQIVND (reference sequence). The ends were cut back, 4 bases at V and 4 bases at J, with 17 bases in the middle. This CDR3 contains 16 residues.

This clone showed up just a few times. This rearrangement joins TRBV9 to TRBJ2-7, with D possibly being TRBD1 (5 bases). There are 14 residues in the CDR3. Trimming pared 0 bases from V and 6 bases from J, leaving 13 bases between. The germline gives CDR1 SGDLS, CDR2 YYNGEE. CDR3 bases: TGTGCCAGCAGCGTAGGCCCAGGGCTGGGCGAGCAGTACTTC. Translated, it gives CASSVGPGLGEQYF.

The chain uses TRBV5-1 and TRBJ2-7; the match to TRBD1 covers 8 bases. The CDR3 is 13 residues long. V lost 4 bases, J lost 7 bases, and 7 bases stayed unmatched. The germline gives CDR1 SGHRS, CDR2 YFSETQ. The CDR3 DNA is TGCGCCAGCAGCCCGCAGGGGGCTGGGGAGCAGTACTTC. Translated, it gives CASSPQGAGEQYF.

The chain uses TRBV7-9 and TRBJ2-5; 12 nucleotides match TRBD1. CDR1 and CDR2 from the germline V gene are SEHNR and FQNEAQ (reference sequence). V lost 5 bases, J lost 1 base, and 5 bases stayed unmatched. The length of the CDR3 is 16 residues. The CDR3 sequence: CASSLGTGGFQETQYF. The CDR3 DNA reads TGTGCCAGCAGCCTCGGGACAGGGGGCTTCCAAGAGACCCAGTACTTC.